The rows below give T cell receptor beta chains drawn from one sample of a study of graft-versus-host responses after intestinal transplantation. The data were produced by immunoSEQ multiplex PCR, yet TCRdb's version contains in-frame clones alone and is incomplete. The sample has 20,000 to 25,000 clones, 30% to 40% seen once. The sequences come from alloreactive CD8+ T cells from a mixed lymphocyte reaction culture, collected before intestinal transplant. Receptors originate from a human patient who received an intestinal transplant. Each CDR3 is given without its conserved first and last residue. Fields, in order: V gene, J gene, CDR3 length, CDR3 protein.

v_call: TRBV11-2
j_call: TRBJ2-5
cdr3_length: 12
cdr3_aa: ASSSRTGKETQY

v_call: TRBV4-1
j_call: TRBJ2-1
cdr3_length: 12
cdr3_aa: ASSPLDSFNEQF

v_call: TRBV6-6
j_call: TRBJ2-7
cdr3_length: 13
cdr3_aa: ASSYSGRGYNEQY

v_call: TRBV11-2
j_call: TRBJ2-5
cdr3_length: 10
cdr3_aa: ASSLGSGTQY

v_call: TRBV27
j_call: TRBJ2-1
cdr3_length: 11
cdr3_aa: ASSFGPRNEQF

v_call: TRBV7-9
j_call: TRBJ1-2
cdr3_length: 14
cdr3_aa: ASSLGEQGPFYGYT

v_call: TRBV13
j_call: TRBJ2-7
cdr3_length: 10
cdr3_aa: ASSGTGVEQY

v_call: TRBV11-2
j_call: TRBJ1-1
cdr3_length: 16
cdr3_aa: ASSLALLGTGFLTEAF

v_call: TRBV13
j_call: TRBJ2-7
cdr3_length: 11
cdr3_aa: ASSLRGSYEQY

v_call: TRBV10-3
j_call: TRBJ2-2
cdr3_length: 9
cdr3_aa: ATLYTGELF

v_call: TRBV4-3
j_call: TRBJ1-4
cdr3_length: 12
cdr3_aa: ASSPPSDYEKLF

v_call: TRBV29-1
j_call: TRBJ1-1
cdr3_length: 15
cdr3_aa: SAILLGPLKLNTEAF

v_call: TRBV27
j_call: TRBJ1-6
cdr3_length: 10
cdr3_aa: ASRGGDSPLH

v_call: TRBV4-1
j_call: TRBJ2-1
cdr3_length: 12
cdr3_aa: ASSQRELYNEQF

v_call: TRBV6-1
j_call: TRBJ2-7
cdr3_length: 11
cdr3_aa: ASSLLVGYEQY

v_call: TRBV6-5
j_call: TRBJ1-1
cdr3_length: 13
cdr3_aa: ASSRRSGVNTEAF

v_call: TRBV28
j_call: TRBJ2-7
cdr3_length: 11
cdr3_aa: ASSPRGGDEQY

v_call: TRBV10-1
j_call: TRBJ2-3
cdr3_length: 14
cdr3_aa: ASSESSRSGTDTQY

v_call: TRBV11-2
j_call: TRBJ1-5
cdr3_length: 11
cdr3_aa: ASSSLQGAAQH

v_call: TRBV18
j_call: TRBJ2-7
cdr3_length: 12
cdr3_aa: ASSPWLATYEQY

v_call: TRBV18
j_call: TRBJ2-3
cdr3_length: 14
cdr3_aa: ASSPYSSPRADTQY

v_call: TRBV27
j_call: -
cdr3_length: 12
cdr3_aa: ASSPRTSGNEQY

v_call: TRBV5-4
j_call: TRBJ2-1
cdr3_length: 16
cdr3_aa: ASSSLDLGLADPGRRF

v_call: TRBV9
j_call: TRBJ2-5
cdr3_length: 12
cdr3_aa: ASSVDRGQETQY

v_call: TRBV19
j_call: TRBJ2-1
cdr3_length: 9
cdr3_aa: ASTNYNEQF

v_call: TRBV6-5
j_call: TRBJ2-7
cdr3_length: 12
cdr3_aa: ASSTGTGGYEQY

v_call: TRBV14
j_call: TRBJ2-1
cdr3_length: 12
cdr3_aa: ASSPDRAVDEQF

v_call: TRBV4-1
j_call: TRBJ2-7
cdr3_length: 11
cdr3_aa: ASSQVDRYEQY

v_call: TRBV19
j_call: TRBJ2-7
cdr3_length: 13
cdr3_aa: ASSIASGGSYEQY

v_call: TRBV5-1
j_call: TRBJ2-7
cdr3_length: 17
cdr3_aa: ASSLLNPGLAALGYEQY

v_call: TRBV7-4
j_call: TRBJ2-3
cdr3_length: 11
cdr3_aa: ASSLMWGDTQY

v_call: TRBV29-1
j_call: TRBJ2-5
cdr3_length: 12
cdr3_aa: SVSGTGVDETQY

v_call: TRBV15
j_call: TRBJ2-3
cdr3_length: 13
cdr3_aa: ATSRQGVGTDTQY

v_call: TRBV19
j_call: TRBJ1-4
cdr3_length: 12
cdr3_aa: ASSRQGGNEKLF

v_call: TRBV11-1
j_call: TRBJ2-7
cdr3_length: 13
cdr3_aa: ASSLSRGVSYEQY

v_call: TRBV13
j_call: TRBJ1-2
cdr3_length: 13
cdr3_aa: ASSHLQGPWDGYT

v_call: TRBV7-2
j_call: TRBJ2-3
cdr3_length: 12
cdr3_aa: ASSQIPSTDTQY

v_call: TRBV13
j_call: TRBJ2-1
cdr3_length: 13
cdr3_aa: ASSYRTSGNNEQF

v_call: TRBV27
j_call: TRBJ2-5
cdr3_length: 12
cdr3_aa: ASSLGQWSGTQY

v_call: TRBV28
j_call: TRBJ2-3
cdr3_length: 10
cdr3_aa: ASSSLTYTQY

v_call: TRBV6-1
j_call: TRBJ2-1
cdr3_length: 12
cdr3_aa: ASTISGWRYEQF

v_call: TRBV5-4
j_call: TRBJ2-1
cdr3_length: 16
cdr3_aa: ASSLLAGMGTFDNEQF

v_call: TRBV23-1
j_call: TRBJ2-1
cdr3_length: 14
cdr3_aa: ASSQSLAGGVDEQF

v_call: TRBV5-6
j_call: TRBJ1-6
cdr3_length: 14
cdr3_aa: ASSTGLSSYNSPLH

v_call: TRBV9
j_call: TRBJ2-7
cdr3_length: 13
cdr3_aa: ASSVEPGLSYEQY

v_call: TRBV7-3
j_call: TRBJ2-1
cdr3_length: 12
cdr3_aa: ASSSSSGRNEQF

v_call: TRBV21-1
j_call: TRBJ2-7
cdr3_length: 14
cdr3_aa: ASRVALLHVLDEQY

v_call: TRBV19
j_call: TRBJ2-1
cdr3_length: 11
cdr3_aa: ASSIGQHNEQF

v_call: TRBV5-1
j_call: TRBJ1-3
cdr3_length: 13
cdr3_aa: ASSFKFFPGNTIY

v_call: TRBV7-6
j_call: TRBJ2-7
cdr3_length: 15
cdr3_aa: ASSLEPLGRGTYEQY

v_call: TRBV27
j_call: TRBJ1-2
cdr3_length: 13
cdr3_aa: ASSRQGLRHYGYT

v_call: TRBV9
j_call: TRBJ2-1
cdr3_length: 14
cdr3_aa: ASSGGGGGGSDEQF

v_call: TRBV6-5
j_call: TRBJ2-1
cdr3_length: 11
cdr3_aa: ASSLTTYNEQF